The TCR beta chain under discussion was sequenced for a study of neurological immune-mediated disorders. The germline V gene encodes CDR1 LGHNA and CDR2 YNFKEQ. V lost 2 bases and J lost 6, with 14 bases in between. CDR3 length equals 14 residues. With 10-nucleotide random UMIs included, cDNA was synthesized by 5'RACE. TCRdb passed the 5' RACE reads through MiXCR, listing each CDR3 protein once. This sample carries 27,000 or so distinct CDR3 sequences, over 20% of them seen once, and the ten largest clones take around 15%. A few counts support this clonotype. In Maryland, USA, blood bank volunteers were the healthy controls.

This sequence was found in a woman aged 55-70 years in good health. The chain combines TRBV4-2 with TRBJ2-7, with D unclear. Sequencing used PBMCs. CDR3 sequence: CASSQFFQIGEQYF. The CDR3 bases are TGTGCCAGCAGCCAATTCTTCCAGATAGGCGAGCAGTACTTC.